A selection of T cell receptor beta chains follows, all from one sample in a study of shared clonotypes between healthy human individuals. Sequencing was performed with immunoSEQ multiplex PCR; in TCRdb, only in-frame clones are kept and a portion is missing. The table has about 580,000 clones, nearly 98% seen once. The source material was naive CD8+ T cells sorted from blood. Receptors were obtained from a man aged 30 to 45 in good health. Each CDR3 is given with its conserved first and last residue. The order of the fields is D gene, J gene, V gene, clone size, CDR3 length, CDR3 protein, CDR3 DNA. The D gene is left open where the match is weak. Not every row has a clone size; where given, it reads once, few, many or a size class.

d_call: TRBD2
j_call: TRBJ2-2
v_call: TRBV9
clone_size: once
cdr3_length: 16
cdr3_aa: CASSTAIAGGTGELFF
cdr3_nt: TGTGCCAGCAGCACCGCCATAGCGGGAGGAACCGGGGAGCTGTTTTTT

d_call: NA
j_call: TRBJ2-7
v_call: TRBV7-9
clone_size: NA
cdr3_length: 14
cdr3_aa: CASSLRLAPYEQYF
cdr3_nt: TGTGCCAGCAGCTTAAGGCTAGCCCCCTACGAGCAGTACTTC

d_call: TRBD1
j_call: TRBJ2-2
v_call: TRBV19
clone_size: NA
cdr3_length: 13
cdr3_aa: CTSKTQGFGELFF
cdr3_nt: TGTACCAGCAAGACACAGGGGTTCGGGGAGCTGTTTTTT

d_call: TRBD2
j_call: TRBJ2-1
v_call: TRBV13
clone_size: NA
cdr3_length: 16
cdr3_aa: CASSLRRESPYNEQFF
cdr3_nt: TGTGCCAGCAGCCTCCGGCGGGAGTCCCCCTACAATGAGCAGTTCTTC

d_call: TRBD2
j_call: TRBJ2-3
v_call: TRBV19
clone_size: NA
cdr3_length: 13
cdr3_aa: CASSLAATDTQYF
cdr3_nt: TGTGCCAGCAGTCTAGCGGCCACAGATACGCAGTATTTT

d_call: NA
j_call: TRBJ2-1
v_call: TRBV27
clone_size: NA
cdr3_length: 15
cdr3_aa: CASSLRGSSYNEQFF
cdr3_nt: TGTGCCAGCAGTTTACGGGGGAGCTCCTACAATGAGCAGTTCTTC

d_call: TRBD1
j_call: TRBJ2-5
v_call: TRBV9
clone_size: NA
cdr3_length: 14
cdr3_aa: CASSVGDSQETQYF
cdr3_nt: TGTGCCAGCAGCGTGGGGGACAGCCAAGAGACCCAGTACTTC

d_call: NA
j_call: TRBJ1-5
v_call: TRBV27
clone_size: NA
cdr3_length: 14
cdr3_aa: CASSLDRQAQPQHF
cdr3_nt: TGTGCCAGCAGTTTAGACAGGCAAGCCCAGCCCCAGCATTTT

d_call: NA
j_call: TRBJ2-7
v_call: TRBV28
clone_size: NA
cdr3_length: 15
cdr3_aa: CASSLFSGSSYEQYF
cdr3_nt: TGTGCCAGCAGTTTATTTTCGGGAAGCTCCTACGAGCAGTACTTC

d_call: NA
j_call: TRBJ1-5
v_call: TRBV2
clone_size: NA
cdr3_length: 17
cdr3_aa: CASANVGADSANQPQHF
cdr3_nt: TGTGCGAGTGCTAATGTAGGGGCGGACAGCGCTAATCAGCCCCAGCATTTT

d_call: NA
j_call: TRBJ2-7
v_call: TRBV29-1
clone_size: NA
cdr3_length: 13
cdr3_aa: CSVVTTDSYEQYF
cdr3_nt: TGCAGCGTTGTCACCACCGATTCCTACGAGCAGTACTTC

d_call: TRBD2
j_call: TRBJ2-1
v_call: TRBV4-1
clone_size: once
cdr3_length: 15
cdr3_aa: CASGQREFTYNEQFF
cdr3_nt: TGCGCCAGCGGTCAGCGGGAGTTTACCTACAATGAGCAGTTCTTC

d_call: NA
j_call: TRBJ2-1
v_call: TRBV11-3
clone_size: few
cdr3_length: 15
cdr3_aa: CASSLPPAGVNEQFF
cdr3_nt: TGTGCCAGCAGCTTACCGCCAGCGGGTGTCAATGAGCAGTTCTTC

d_call: TRBD1
j_call: TRBJ2-7
v_call: TRBV27
clone_size: NA
cdr3_length: 16
cdr3_aa: CASSLSFTGGSYEQYF
cdr3_nt: TGTGCCAGCAGTTTATCGTTTACAGGGGGGTCCTACGAGCAGTACTTC

d_call: NA
j_call: TRBJ2-1
v_call: TRBV10-1
clone_size: NA
cdr3_length: 12
cdr3_aa: CASIDGSGEQFF
cdr3_nt: TGCGCCAGCATTGACGGGAGTGGCGAGCAGTTCTTC

d_call: NA
j_call: TRBJ2-1
v_call: TRBV9
clone_size: NA
cdr3_length: 16
cdr3_aa: CASSPTGTYNYNEQFF
cdr3_nt: TGTGCCAGCAGCCCCACAGGGACCTACAACTACAATGAGCAGTTCTTC

d_call: TRBD1
j_call: TRBJ2-2
v_call: TRBV7-8
clone_size: NA
cdr3_length: 14
cdr3_aa: CASRDRWNTGELFF
cdr3_nt: TGTGCCAGCAGGGACAGGTGGAACACCGGGGAGCTGTTTTTT

d_call: TRBD2
j_call: TRBJ2-1
v_call: TRBV5-1
clone_size: NA
cdr3_length: 19
cdr3_aa: CASSGTSGRAPSSYNEQFF
cdr3_nt: TGCGCCAGCAGCGGGACTAGCGGGAGGGCCCCGAGCTCCTACAATGAGCAGTTCTTC

d_call: NA
j_call: TRBJ2-7
v_call: TRBV14
clone_size: NA
cdr3_length: 17
cdr3_aa: CASSQDRTGVLIYEQYF
cdr3_nt: TGTGCCAGCAGCCAAGATCGTACGGGGGTCCTCATCTACGAGCAGTACTTC

d_call: NA
j_call: TRBJ1-1
v_call: TRBV5-8
clone_size: NA
cdr3_length: 13
cdr3_aa: CASSFEGGAEAFF
cdr3_nt: TGTGCCAGCAGCTTTGAGGGGGGGGCTGAAGCTTTCTTT

d_call: NA
j_call: TRBJ2-1
v_call: TRBV18
clone_size: once
cdr3_length: 15
cdr3_aa: CASSPPEGAYNEQFF
cdr3_nt: TGTGCCAGCTCACCACCAGAGGGAGCGTACAATGAGCAGTTCTTC

d_call: TRBD1
j_call: TRBJ2-1
v_call: TRBV2
clone_size: NA
cdr3_length: 15
cdr3_aa: CASGTRDRGPNEQFF
cdr3_nt: TGTGCCAGCGGAACCCGGGACAGGGGGCCCAATGAGCAGTTCTTC

d_call: TRBD1
j_call: TRBJ2-7
v_call: TRBV7-6
clone_size: NA
cdr3_length: 15
cdr3_aa: CASSLSPGTVHEQYF
cdr3_nt: TGTGCCAGCAGCCTCAGCCCCGGGACAGTACACGAGCAGTACTTC

d_call: NA
j_call: TRBJ2-7
v_call: TRBV6-5
clone_size: once
cdr3_length: 15
cdr3_aa: CASSYGGGSSGEQYF
cdr3_nt: TGTGCCAGCAGTTACGGGGGCGGGAGCTCTGGCGAGCAGTACTTC

d_call: NA
j_call: TRBJ1-4
v_call: TRBV5-1
clone_size: NA
cdr3_length: 12
cdr3_aa: CASSSGDEKLFF
cdr3_nt: TGCGCCAGCAGTTCAGGGGACGAAAAACTGTTTTTT

d_call: NA
j_call: TRBJ1-5
v_call: TRBV4-1
clone_size: NA
cdr3_length: 14
cdr3_aa: CASSQVTEGQPQHF
cdr3_nt: TGCGCCAGCAGCCAAGTCACTGAGGGTCAGCCCCAGCATTTT

d_call: NA
j_call: TRBJ1-1
v_call: TRBV28
clone_size: NA
cdr3_length: 12
cdr3_aa: CASSGNRAEAFF
cdr3_nt: TGTGCCAGCAGTGGAAACAGGGCGGAAGCTTTCTTT

d_call: NA
j_call: TRBJ2-7
v_call: TRBV10-3
clone_size: NA
cdr3_length: 13
cdr3_aa: CAITAGSSYEQYF
cdr3_nt: TGTGCCATCACCGCGGGGAGTAGCTACGAGCAGTACTTC

d_call: NA
j_call: TRBJ2-7
v_call: TRBV7-9
clone_size: once
cdr3_length: 11
cdr3_aa: CASSLTYEQYF
cdr3_nt: TGTGCCAGCAGCCTTACCTACGAGCAGTACTTC

d_call: TRBD2
j_call: TRBJ2-1
v_call: TRBV6-1
clone_size: NA
cdr3_length: 17
cdr3_aa: CASSGPLAGSSYNEQFF
cdr3_nt: TGTGCCAGCAGTGGACCCCTAGCGGGTAGCTCCTACAATGAGCAGTTCTTC

d_call: TRBD1
j_call: TRBJ2-7
v_call: TRBV2
clone_size: NA
cdr3_length: 14
cdr3_aa: CASSGPGTGYEQYF
cdr3_nt: TGTGCCAGCAGTGGTCCCGGGACAGGATACGAGCAGTACTTC

d_call: NA
j_call: TRBJ2-2
v_call: TRBV28
clone_size: NA
cdr3_length: 14
cdr3_aa: CASSLLTNTGELFF
cdr3_nt: TGTGCCAGCAGCTTGTTGACAAACACCGGGGAGCTGTTTTTT

d_call: NA
j_call: TRBJ2-3
v_call: TRBV27
clone_size: NA
cdr3_length: 15
cdr3_aa: CASSSLFGSTDTQYF
cdr3_nt: TGTGCCAGCAGTTCCCTTTTTGGCAGCACAGATACGCAGTATTTT

d_call: NA
j_call: TRBJ2-3
v_call: TRBV9
clone_size: NA
cdr3_length: 16
cdr3_aa: CASSVARPESTDTQYF
cdr3_nt: TGTGCCAGCAGCGTAGCTAGACCTGAGTCCACAGATACGCAGTATTTT

d_call: NA
j_call: TRBJ1-5
v_call: TRBV4-1
clone_size: NA
cdr3_length: 21
cdr3_aa: CASSLPLKFSTGRPADQPQHF
cdr3_nt: TGCGCCAGCAGCCTTCCCTTGAAGTTCTCGACCGGCAGGCCCGCGGATCAGCCCCAGCATTTT

d_call: TRBD2
j_call: TRBJ2-1
v_call: TRBV9
clone_size: NA
cdr3_length: 16
cdr3_aa: CASSVSGTSGSNEQFF
cdr3_nt: TGTGCCAGCAGCGTATCCGGGACTAGCGGGTCCAATGAGCAGTTCTTC

d_call: NA
j_call: TRBJ2-2
v_call: TRBV14
clone_size: NA
cdr3_length: 17
cdr3_aa: CASSQEVAFPNTGELFF
cdr3_nt: TGTGCCAGCAGCCAAGAAGTTGCCTTCCCGAACACCGGGGAGCTGTTTTTT

d_call: NA
j_call: TRBJ2-1
v_call: TRBV7-9
clone_size: once
cdr3_length: 13
cdr3_aa: CASSSPTGNEQFF
cdr3_nt: TGTGCCAGCAGCTCCCCGACTGGCAATGAGCAGTTCTTC

d_call: TRBD2
j_call: TRBJ2-1
v_call: TRBV29-1
clone_size: NA
cdr3_length: 13
cdr3_aa: CSVPASGDNEQFF
cdr3_nt: TGCAGCGTTCCTGCTAGCGGGGACAATGAGCAGTTCTTC

d_call: NA
j_call: TRBJ2-5
v_call: TRBV14
clone_size: NA
cdr3_length: 14
cdr3_aa: CASSLQGFIETQYF
cdr3_nt: TGTGCCAGCAGCCTTCAGGGTTTTATTGAGACCCAGTACTTC

d_call: NA
j_call: TRBJ1-4
v_call: TRBV6-5
clone_size: NA
cdr3_length: 11
cdr3_aa: CASRHNEKLFF
cdr3_nt: TGTGCCAGCAGGCATAATGAAAAACTGTTTTTT

d_call: NA
j_call: TRBJ2-2
v_call: TRBV18
clone_size: NA
cdr3_length: 16
cdr3_aa: CASSPLVLVRTGELFF
cdr3_nt: TGTGCCAGCTCACCACTGGTCCTAGTTCGCACCGGGGAGCTGTTTTTT

d_call: TRBD1
j_call: TRBJ1-2
v_call: TRBV7-9
clone_size: NA
cdr3_length: 16
cdr3_aa: CASSLVISGDRSTYTF
cdr3_nt: TGTGCCAGCAGCTTAGTGATTTCGGGGGACAGGTCGACCTACACCTTC

d_call: NA
j_call: TRBJ2-3
v_call: TRBV11-2
clone_size: NA
cdr3_length: 17
cdr3_aa: CASSFRPRVSGTDTQYF
cdr3_nt: TGTGCCAGCAGCTTCCGCCCCAGGGTTTCTGGCACAGATACGCAGTATTTT

d_call: TRBD1
j_call: TRBJ2-4
v_call: TRBV7-9
clone_size: NA
cdr3_length: 17
cdr3_aa: CASSPPGQTIAKNIQYF
cdr3_nt: TGTGCCAGCAGCCCGCCGGGACAGACTATAGCCAAAAACATTCAGTACTTC

d_call: NA
j_call: TRBJ2-1
v_call: TRBV5-6
clone_size: NA
cdr3_length: 12
cdr3_aa: CASRRAGSEQFF
cdr3_nt: TGTGCCAGCAGAAGGGCCGGGAGTGAGCAGTTCTTC

d_call: NA
j_call: TRBJ1-4
v_call: TRBV10-2
clone_size: once
cdr3_length: 14
cdr3_aa: CASTSGGLGEKLFF
cdr3_nt: TGCGCCAGCACGAGCGGGGGATTGGGGGAAAAACTGTTTTTT

d_call: NA
j_call: TRBJ2-1
v_call: TRBV9
clone_size: NA
cdr3_length: 16
cdr3_aa: CASSVGGTSSYNEQFF
cdr3_nt: TGTGCCAGCAGCGTAGGAGGTACCAGCTCCTACAATGAGCAGTTCTTC

d_call: NA
j_call: TRBJ1-5
v_call: TRBV18
clone_size: NA
cdr3_length: 12
cdr3_aa: CASSPNRQPQHF
cdr3_nt: TGTGCCAGCTCACCAAACAGACAGCCCCAGCATTTT

d_call: NA
j_call: TRBJ2-5
v_call: TRBV18
clone_size: NA
cdr3_length: 15
cdr3_aa: CASSLWTSPQETQYF
cdr3_nt: TGTGCCAGCTCACTTTGGACTTCCCCCCAAGAGACCCAGTACTTC

d_call: NA
j_call: TRBJ2-3
v_call: TRBV13
clone_size: NA
cdr3_length: 15
cdr3_aa: CASSSNGLDTDTQYF
cdr3_nt: TGTGCCAGCAGCTCGAATGGCCTTGACACAGATACGCAGTATTTT

d_call: NA
j_call: TRBJ2-3
v_call: TRBV9
clone_size: NA
cdr3_length: 15
cdr3_aa: CASSVAGRSTDTQYF
cdr3_nt: TGTGCCAGCAGCGTAGCGGGAAGGAGCACAGATACGCAGTATTTT

d_call: NA
j_call: TRBJ2-5
v_call: TRBV28
clone_size: NA
cdr3_length: 15
cdr3_aa: CASTPGGERQETQYF
cdr3_nt: TGTGCCAGCACCCCCGGGGGAGAGAGACAAGAGACCCAGTACTTC

d_call: TRBD2
j_call: TRBJ2-1
v_call: TRBV11-2
clone_size: NA
cdr3_length: 16
cdr3_aa: CASSSATSGKGYEQFF
cdr3_nt: TGTGCCAGCAGCTCCGCTACTAGCGGGAAGGGCTATGAGCAGTTCTTC

d_call: NA
j_call: TRBJ1-2
v_call: TRBV27
clone_size: NA
cdr3_length: 12
cdr3_aa: CASSLGGRGYTF
cdr3_nt: TGTGCCAGCAGTTTAGGGGGGCGAGGCTACACCTTC